This T cell receptor beta chain was sequenced in a study of regulatory T cells in long-lasting Graves disease. With iRepertoire HTBI primers and Arm-PCR of CDR3 regions, TCR beta libraries were built. TCRdb reprocessed the multiplex PCR reads via MiXCR and lists one record per CDR3 protein. The repertoire holds roughly 440,000 distinct CDR3 sequences, with around 17% as singletons. Time point of the sample: newly diagnosed GD, antithyroid drugs for less than 3 months. The TCR library was made from RNA that had been extracted from PBMCs in TRIzol. V was shortened by 1 base and J by 4 bases, with 8 bases between the two germline ends. The germline CDR1 and CDR2 sequences are SGHAT and FQNNGV. The CDR3 spans 14 residues. Separately, the same data were catalogued under a study of T cells in Graves' hyperthyroidism and ophthalmopathy.

The clonotype comes from a young woman with Graves disease. The chain has TRBV11-2 and TRBJ1-5; D not certain. Sequencing was performed on peripheral blood mononuclear cells (PBMCs), taken at new diagnosis, from a patient treated with antithyroid drugs. CDR3 protein: CASSLAGNNQPQHF. The CDR3 nucleotides read TGTGCCAGCAGCTTAGCAGGAAATAATCAGCCCCAGCATTTT.